This T cell receptor (beta chain) was captured in a study of T-cell reconstitution after alpha-beta-depleted transplantation in children. Findings and caveats of the study: Surviving recipient cells, namely T cells and thymic progenitors, were the source of high day-60 TCRbeta diversity in some patients. T-cell counts and diversity at one year post-transplant came mainly from newly produced T cells.

A TCRbeta library incorporating unique molecular identifiers was prepared. In TCRdb, the PCR reads were re-called with MiXCR into one record per CDR3 protein. The sample lists 250,000 to 400,000 distinct CDR3 sequences, approximately 20% occurring once. In the case of this clonotype: Its antigen is not identified.

The germline CDR1 and CDR2 sequences are SEHNR and FQNEAQ (reference sequence). V lost 0 bases and J lost 3, with 9 bases in between. The CDR3 extends over 14 amino acids. The receptor's source is a male patient between 10 and 17 years old who had a stem cell transplant for acute lymphoblastic leukemia, so the T cells may come from the graft donor. The sequenced sample was PBMCs, mostly from graft donor cells, obtained 180 days after TCRalphabeta/CD19-depleted stem cell transplant. The rearrangement uses TRBV7-9 and TRBJ2-7; unclear D gene. The chain's CDR3 is CASSLALASYEQYF. DNA of the CDR3: TGTGCCAGCAGCTTAGCGTTAGCCAGCTACGAGCAGTACTTC.